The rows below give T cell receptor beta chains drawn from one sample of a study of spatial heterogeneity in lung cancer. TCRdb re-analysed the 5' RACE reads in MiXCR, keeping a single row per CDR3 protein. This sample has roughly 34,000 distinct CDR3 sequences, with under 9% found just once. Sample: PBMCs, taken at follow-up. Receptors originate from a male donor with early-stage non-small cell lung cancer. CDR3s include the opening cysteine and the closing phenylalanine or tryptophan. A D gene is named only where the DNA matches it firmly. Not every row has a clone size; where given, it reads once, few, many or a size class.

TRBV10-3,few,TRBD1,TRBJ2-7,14,TGTGCCATCAGCCCGGGACAGGGGGCTTACGAGCAGTACTTC,CAISPGQGAYEQYF
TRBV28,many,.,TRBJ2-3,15,TGTGCCAGCAGTTCCCCGGGGGGCGGGGCAGATACGCAGTATTTT,CASSSPGGGADTQYF
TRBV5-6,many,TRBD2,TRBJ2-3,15,TGTGCCAGCAGCCCGACTAGCGGAAAGCTGGATACGCAGTATTTT,CASSPTSGKLDTQYF
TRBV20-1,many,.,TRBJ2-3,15,TGCAGTGCCTCCTTGGGGGGGCCCGACACAGATACGCAGTATTTT,CSASLGGPDTDTQYF
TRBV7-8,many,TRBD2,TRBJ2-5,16,TGTGCCAGCACCAAAAGACTAGCGGTGTACCAAGAGACCCAGTACTTC,CASTKRLAVYQETQYF
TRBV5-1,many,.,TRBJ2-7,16,TGCGCCAGCAGCTCCTCCGGGGCAGGGTACTCCTACGAGCAGTACTTC,CASSSSGAGYSYEQYF
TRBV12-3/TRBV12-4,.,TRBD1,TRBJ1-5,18,TGTGCCAGCAGTTCCGGGACAGGGTCAGGATATAGCAATCAGCCCCAGCATTTT,CASSSGTGSGYSNQPQHF
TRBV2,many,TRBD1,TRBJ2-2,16,TGTGCCAGCAGTGTATACGGACAGGGGGCAACCGGGGAGCTGTTTTTT,CASSVYGQGATGELFF
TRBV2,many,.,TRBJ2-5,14,TGTGCCAGCAGCAAACTCCCCGAAGGGGAGACCCAGTACTTC,CASSKLPEGETQYF
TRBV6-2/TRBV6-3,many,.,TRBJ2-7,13,TGTGCCAGTAGAAGGGACGGATCCTACGAGCAGTACTTC,CASRRDGSYEQYF
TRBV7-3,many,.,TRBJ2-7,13,TGTGCCAGCAGCCTAGGTTTGGGGGCTGAGCAGTACTTC,CASSLGLGAEQYF
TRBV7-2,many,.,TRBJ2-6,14,TGTGCCAGCAGCTTTGGGACTGGGGCCAACGTCCTGACTTTC,CASSFGTGANVLTF
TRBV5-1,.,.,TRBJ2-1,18,TGCGCCAGCAGCTTGGCCGGGGTCCGTTCGTACTCCTACAATGAGCAGTTCTTC,CASSLAGVRSYSYNEQFF
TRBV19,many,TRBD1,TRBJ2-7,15,TGTGCCAGTAGTCTCCGACAGGGGCCAACCTACGAGCAGTACTTC,CASSLRQGPTYEQYF
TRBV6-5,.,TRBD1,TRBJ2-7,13,TGTGCCAGCAGTTCCGGGACAGGGAGGGAGCAGTACTTC,CASSSGTGREQYF
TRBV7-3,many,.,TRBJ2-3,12,TGTGCCAGCAGCTTAGAGGGAAATACGCAGTATTTT,CASSLEGNTQYF
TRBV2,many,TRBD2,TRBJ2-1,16,TGTGCCAGCAGTGAATGGGCGGGGGGGCCGGCTTCTGAGCAGTTCTTC,CASSEWAGGPASEQFF
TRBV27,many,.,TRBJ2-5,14,TGTGCCAGCAGGCCGGGACTGGCCCAAGAGACCCAGTACTTC,CASRPGLAQETQYF
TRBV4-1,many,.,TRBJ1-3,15,TGCGCCAGCAGCCAAGACCGAATCTCTGGAAACACCATATATTTT,CASSQDRISGNTIYF
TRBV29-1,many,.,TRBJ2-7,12,TGCAGCGTTGAAGAACAGGGAGGAGAGCAGTACTTC,CSVEEQGGEQYF
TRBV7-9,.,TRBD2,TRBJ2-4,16,TGTGCCAGCAGCACTTCGGGACTAGCGGGCAAAAACATTCAGTACTTC,CASSTSGLAGKNIQYF
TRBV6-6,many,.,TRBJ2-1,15,TGTGCCAGCAGTGAGGACGTGAGCTCCTACAATGAGCAGTTCTTC,CASSEDVSSYNEQFF
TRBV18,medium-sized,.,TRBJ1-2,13,TGTGCCAGCTCACCCACACCGTACTATGGCTACACCTTC,CASSPTPYYGYTF
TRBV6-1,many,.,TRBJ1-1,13,TGTGCCAGCCTTAGGGGAGTGGCCACTGAAGCTTTCTTT,CASLRGVATEAFF
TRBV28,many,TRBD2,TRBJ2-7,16,TGTGCCAGCAGTTTAAGATCGGGGGGGATCTCCTACGAGCAGTACTTC,CASSLRSGGISYEQYF
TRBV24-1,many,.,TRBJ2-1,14,TGTGCCACCAGTGGGCAGGCAACCCCACATGAGCAGTTCTTC,CATSGQATPHEQFF
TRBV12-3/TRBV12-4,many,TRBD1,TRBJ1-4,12,TGTGCCAGCAGTCGGGACAGGGGAAAACTGTTTTTT,CASSRDRGKLFF
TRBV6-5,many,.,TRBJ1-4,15,TGTGCCAGCAGGCCTACAGGGAAGAGGGATGAAAAACTGTTTTTT,CASRPTGKRDEKLFF
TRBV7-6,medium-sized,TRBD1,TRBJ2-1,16,TGTGCCAGCAGCACACCCGGGACAGGGGGTAAAAGTGGGCAGTTCTTC,CASSTPGTGGKSGQFF
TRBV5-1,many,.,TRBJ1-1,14,TGCGCCAGCAGCTTGTTGGACGGGAACACTGAAGCTTTCTTT,CASSLLDGNTEAFF
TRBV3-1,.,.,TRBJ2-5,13,TGTGCCAGCAGCCAAGGGTTCCAAGAGACCCAGTACTTC,CASSQGFQETQYF
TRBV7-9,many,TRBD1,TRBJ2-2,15,TGTGCCAGCAGCTACAGGGGGAGGTACACCGGGGAGCTGTTTTTT,CASSYRGRYTGELFF
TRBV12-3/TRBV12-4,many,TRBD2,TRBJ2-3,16,TGTGCCAGCAGTTTACAGGGACTAGATAGCACAGATACGCAGTATTTT,CASSLQGLDSTDTQYF
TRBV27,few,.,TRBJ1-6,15,TGTGCCAGCAGTATAGGGGCGGCTTATAATTCACCCCTCCACTTT,CASSIGAAYNSPLHF
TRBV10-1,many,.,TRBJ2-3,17,TGCGCCAGCAGTGCCTTTCAGGGGATCAGGGGCACAGATACGCAGTATTTT,CASSAFQGIRGTDTQYF
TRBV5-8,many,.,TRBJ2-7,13,TGTGCCAGCAGCCCAGGACCGGGTTTCGAGCAGTACTTC,CASSPGPGFEQYF
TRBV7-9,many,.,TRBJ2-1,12,TGTGCCAGCAGGGCAGGCGAGAATGAGCAGTTCTTC,CASRAGENEQFF
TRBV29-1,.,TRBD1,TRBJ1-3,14,TGCAGCGCTGCGGGACAGGGTTTTGGAAACACCATATATTTT,CSAAGQGFGNTIYF
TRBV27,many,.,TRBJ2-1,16,TGTGCCAGCAGAAAGGGGGGGGGAGGAATCTACAATGAGCAGTTCTTC,CASRKGGGGIYNEQFF
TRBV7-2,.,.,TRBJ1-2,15,TGTGCCAGCAGCTTAGTCTTAGGAGGCAACTATGGCTACACCTTC,CASSLVLGGNYGYTF
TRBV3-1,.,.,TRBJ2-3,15,TGTGCCAGCAGCCCGGGACCCATGGCAGCAGATACGCAGTATTTT,CASSPGPMAADTQYF
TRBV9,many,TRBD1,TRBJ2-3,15,TGTGCCAGCAGCGCGACAGGGGGAGGCACAGATACGCAGTATTTT,CASSATGGGTDTQYF
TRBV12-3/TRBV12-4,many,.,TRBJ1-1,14,TGTGCCAGCACCTTCCTAACAGAGAACACTGAAGCTTTCTTT,CASTFLTENTEAFF
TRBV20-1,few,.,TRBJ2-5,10,TGCAGTGCAGGATACGGGACCCAGTACTTC,CSAGYGTQYF
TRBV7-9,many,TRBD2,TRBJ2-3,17,TGTGCCAGCAGCTTAGTAGCTAGCGGGGGGGGCACAGATACGCAGTATTTT,CASSLVASGGGTDTQYF
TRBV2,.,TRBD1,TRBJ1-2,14,TGTGCCAGCAGTGTTGGACAGGGCAACTATGGCTACACCTTC,CASSVGQGNYGYTF
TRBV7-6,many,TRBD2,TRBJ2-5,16,TGTGCCAGCACCCGACTAGCGGGGGTTCTAGAAGAGACCCAGTACTTC,CASTRLAGVLEETQYF
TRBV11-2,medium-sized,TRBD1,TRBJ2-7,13,TGTGCCAGCAGCCTGGGACAGGTATACGAGCAGTACTTC,CASSLGQVYEQYF
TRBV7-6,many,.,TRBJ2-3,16,TGTGCCAGCAGCTTGGGGAAGAGGGTAGGGCCAGATACGCAGTATTTT,CASSLGKRVGPDTQYF
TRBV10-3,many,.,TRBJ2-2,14,TGTGCCATCAGTGAGCCTTCAGACACCGGGGAGCTGTTTTTT,CAISEPSDTGELFF
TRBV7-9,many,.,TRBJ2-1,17,TGTGCCAGCAGCCACACAGGTTGGGACCCCGCTGGGAATGAGCAGTTCTTC,CASSHTGWDPAGNEQFF
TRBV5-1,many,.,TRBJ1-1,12,TGCGCCAGCAGCTTGGCCGGCGACGGAGCTTTCTTT,CASSLAGDGAFF
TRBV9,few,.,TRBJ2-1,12,TGTGCCAGCAGCGCACCATCGGGGGAGCAGTTCTTC,CASSAPSGEQFF
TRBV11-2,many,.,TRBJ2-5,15,TGTGCCAGCAGCCCAACATCTACTCTACAAGAGACCCAGTACTTC,CASSPTSTLQETQYF
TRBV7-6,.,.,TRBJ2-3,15,TGTGCCAGCAGCTTAATGTCAGGGGCCGTAGATACGCAGTATTTT,CASSLMSGAVDTQYF
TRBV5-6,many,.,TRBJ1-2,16,TGTGCCAGCAGCTTGAGGAGGGGCACCTTTAACTATGGCTACACCTTC,CASSLRRGTFNYGYTF
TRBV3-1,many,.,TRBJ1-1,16,TGTGCCAGCAGCCAAGAATTCCCCGGCGAGGGGACTGAAGCTTTCTTT,CASSQEFPGEGTEAFF